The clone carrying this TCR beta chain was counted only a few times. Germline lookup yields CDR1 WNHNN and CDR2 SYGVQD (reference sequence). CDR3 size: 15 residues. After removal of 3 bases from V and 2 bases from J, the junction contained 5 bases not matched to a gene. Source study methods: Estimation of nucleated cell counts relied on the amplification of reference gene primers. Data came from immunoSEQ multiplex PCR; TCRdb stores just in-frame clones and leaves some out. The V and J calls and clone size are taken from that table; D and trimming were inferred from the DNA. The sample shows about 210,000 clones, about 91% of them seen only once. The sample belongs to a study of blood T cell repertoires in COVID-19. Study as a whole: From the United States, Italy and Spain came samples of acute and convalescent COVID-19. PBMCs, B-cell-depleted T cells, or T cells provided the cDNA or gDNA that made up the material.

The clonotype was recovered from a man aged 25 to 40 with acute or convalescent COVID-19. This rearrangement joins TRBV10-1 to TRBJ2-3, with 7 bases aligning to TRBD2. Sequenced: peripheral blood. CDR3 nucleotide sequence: TGCGCCAGCAGTGATGGCGGGAGACACACAGATACGCAGTATTTT. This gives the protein CASSDGGRHTDTQYF.